The 24 T cell receptor beta chains in this list originate from one sample, sequenced in a study of blood T cell repertoires in COVID-19 (dated by TCRdb to 2020 to 2022). Library construction relied on the immunoSEQ multiplex PCR assay. Here the immuneACCESS table is served through TCRdb, limited to in-frame sequences with V and J called. Missing clones are a known gap in these copies; in checked studies unresolved V genes cover under half, and the rest lacks a known reason. The sample table shows 280,000 or so clones, and 80% to 90% are seen once. Jointly, the top ten make up more than 2% of the sample. Sequencing was done on a sample of PBMCs or T cells enriched from blood (not recorded which). The receptors come from a man aged 30-40 years who had recovered from COVID-19.

The J gene is TRBJ1-4, the V gene TRBV6-5, with a tentative D call TRBD1 (6 bases). CDR3 length: 13 residues. Germline CDR1 is MNHEY and CDR2 is SVGAGI. V was trimmed by 6 bases and J by 5 bases, leaving 10 bases between them. The CDR3 DNA reads as TGTGCCAGCAGCCGGACAGTGAATGAAAAACTGTTTTTT. It translates to CASSRTVNEKLFF.

This chain connects TRBV10-1 to TRBJ2-2, with 16 bases that match TRBD2. Germline V gene lookup returns CDR1 WNHNN and CDR2 SYGVQD (reference sequence). The V and J ends lost 5 bases and 6 bases, in that order; junction bases with no gene match: 9. This CDR3 comprises 18 residues. The DNA of the CDR3 is TGCGCCAGCAGTTCGGGACTAGCGGGGGGGCCAGGACCCGGGGAGCTGTTTTTT. It yields the protein CASSSGLAGGPGPGELFF.

V usage is TRBV10-3 and J usage is TRBJ1-2, with 7 bases aligning to TRBD1. The CDR3 totals 13 residues. V shed 3 bases, J shed 2 bases, and the junction held 0 bases outside the gene matches. CDR1 is ENHRY and CDR2 is SYGVKD in the germline V gene. The CDR3 here is CAISDRGNYGYTF. The CDR3 DNA reads as TGTGCCATCAGTGACAGGGGGAACTATGGCTACACCTTC.

The chain couples TRBV30 to TRBJ1-1; possible D gene TRBD1, 5 bases. The CDR3 is 10 residues long. CDR1 and CDR2 (germline): GTSNPN, SVGIG (reference sequence). V lost 3 bases, J lost 8 bases, and 7 bases lay in between. In nucleotides, the CDR3 is TGTGCCTGGAGGGAGGGGGAAGCTTTCTTT. Amino acid sequence: CAWREGEAFF. The full variable domain, with the rest looked up from reference TRBV30 and TRBJ1-1, is SQTIHQWPATLVQPVGSPLSLECTVEGTSNPNLYWYRQAAGRGLQLLFYSVGIGQISSEVPQNLSASRPQDRQFILSSKKLLLSDSGFYLCAWREGEAFFGQGTRLTVV.

This chain links TRBV7-2 with TRBJ1-1; D gene uncertain. V was shortened by 5 bases and J by 0 bases, with 7 bases between the two germline ends. The CDR3 is 13 residues long. Germline-derived CDR1 and CDR2 are SGHTA and FQGNSA. CDR3 in DNA: TGTGCCAGCAGCCTCGAGATGAACACTGAAGCTTTCTTT. Its protein product is CASSLEMNTEAFF. Together with reference TRBV7-2 and TRBJ1-1, the CDR3 gives the full variable domain: GAGVSQSPSNKVTEKGKDVELRCDPISGHTALYWYRQSLGQGLEFLIYFQGNSAPDKSGLPSDRFSAERTGGSVSTLTIQRTQQEDSAVYLCASSLEMNTEAFFGQGTRLTVV.

The J gene is TRBJ1-2, the V gene TRBV7-9; 11 bases are a match to TRBD1. This CDR3 has 15 amino acids. J was trimmed by 4 bases and V by 5 bases; bases with no gene match: 6. From germline, CDR1 is SEHNR and CDR2 FQNEAQ (reference sequence). The CDR3 sequence: CASSPGTGGRYGYTF. Here the CDR3 DNA reads TGTGCCAGCAGCCCGGGGACAGGGGGTCGCTATGGCTACACCTTC.

The gene calls are TRBV12-3 or TRBV12-4 and TRBJ1-1; perhaps TRBD1 as D (6 bases). V lost 5 bases and J 7 bases, leaving 11 bases between the germline ends. The CDR3 length is 12 residues. The chain's CDR3 is CASSGQLREAFF. The CDR3 DNA reads TGTGCCAGCAGTGGACAGTTGCGTGAAGCTTTCTTT.

The chain joins TRBV20-1 to TRBJ1-1; D is perhaps TRBD1 (5 bases). The V and J ends lost 3 bases and 9 bases respectively, with 11 bases between them. CDR1 is DFQATT and CDR2 is SNEGSKA in the germline V gene (reference sequence). The CDR3 has 11 amino acids. The CDR3 nucleotides read TGCAGTGCTAGTCCCAGGGATAAAGCTTTCTTT. This translates into CSASPRDKAFF.

The chain combines TRBV6-4 with TRBJ1-2; D uncertain. The CDR3 is made up of 13 amino acids. Germline CDR1 and CDR2: MRHNA and SNTAGT. Trimming removed 4 bases from V and 2 bases from J, with 8 bases in between. The CDR3 coding sequence is TGTGCCAGCAGTGTATCCGGGAACTATGGCTACACCTTC. Translated: CASSVSGNYGYTF.

This chain connects TRBV19 to TRBJ1-2, with TRBD1 matching over 8 bases. V shed 5 bases, J shed 6 bases, and the junction held 8 bases outside the gene matches. CDR1 and CDR2 (germline): LNHDA, SQIVND (reference sequence). There are 14 residues in the CDR3. The chain's CDR3 is CASSRGTGGDGYTF. The CDR3 DNA reads as TGTGCCAGTAGTCGAGGGACAGGCGGGGATGGCTACACCTTC.

This clone was seen only a few times. The rearrangement joins TRBV28 to TRBJ1-5; 7 positions agree with TRBD1. Losses at the gene ends were 5 bases for V and 0 bases for J; bases not matched to a gene: 10. The V gene's germline CDR1 is MDHEN and CDR2 SYDVKM. This CDR3 comprises 17 residues. The CDR3 spells CASSPHQGGHSNQPQHF. The CDR3 bases are TGTGCCAGCAGTCCTCACCAGGGGGGCCATAGCAATCAGCCCCAGCATTTT.

V gene TRBV10-3 combines with J gene TRBJ2-5, with 7 bases fitting TRBD1. This CDR3 is 14 amino acids long. V shed 9 bases, J shed 5 bases, and the junction held 12 bases outside the gene matches. Germline V gene data show CDR1 as ENHRY and CDR2 as SYGVKD. The CDR3 DNA sequence: TGTGCCATATCTCTTGACAGGGCAGTGGAGACCCAGTACTTC. Encoded protein: CAISLDRAVETQYF.

This chain connects TRBV6-5 to TRBJ2-7; the match to TRBD2 covers 7 bases. The CDR3 is 14 residues long. Per germline, CDR1 MNHEY and CDR2 SVGAGI. V lost 2 bases and J lost 2; bases outside the gene matches: 3. CDR3: CASSYGRGTYEQYF. CDR3 nucleotide sequence: TGTGCCAGCAGTTACGGGCGGGGGACCTACGAGCAGTACTTC.

A few counts support this clone. The V call is TRBV7-2, the J call TRBJ1-6; D is perhaps TRBD1 (5 bases). This CDR3 comprises 16 residues. V was pared by 4 bases and J by 10 bases, with 20 bases between. The germline gives CDR1 SGHTA, CDR2 FQGNSA. The CDR3 bases are TGTGCCAGCAGCTCAAGCCGTACAGGATTGGGGTCACCCCTCCACTTT. Translation gives CASSSSRTGLGSPLHF. Full variable domain (remainder filled in from reference TRBV7-2 and TRBJ1-6): GAGVSQSPSNKVTEKGKDVELRCDPISGHTALYWYRQSLGQGLEFLIYFQGNSAPDKSGLPSDRFSAERTGGSVSTLTIQRTQQEDSAVYLCASSSSRTGLGSPLHFGNGTRLTVT.

The chain joins TRBV6-5 to TRBJ1-1; D uncertain. This CDR3 region has 13 residues. CDR1 and CDR2 from the germline V gene are MNHEY and SVGAGI. Trimming removed 6 bases at V and 1 base at J, with 9 bases between. The chain's CDR3 is CASRKTGNTEAFF. CDR3 bases: TGTGCCAGCAGGAAGACGGGGAACACTGAAGCTTTCTTT.

V usage is TRBV10-3 and J usage is TRBJ1-2; D unclear. V was pared by 5 bases and J by 0 bases, with 7 bases between. Germline V gene sequence: CDR1 ENHRY, CDR2 SYGVKD. There are 13 residues in the CDR3. Written as DNA, the CDR3 is TGTGCCATCAGTCCGGGAACTAACTATGGCTACACCTTC. This codes for CAISPGTNYGYTF.

This chain uses TRBV7-8 with TRBJ2-1; D is perhaps TRBD2 (6 bases). With 5 bases removed from V and 0 bases from J, the gap between germline ends came to 11 bases. This CDR3 contains 15 residues. Germline V gene data show CDR1 as SGHVS and CDR2 as FQNEAQ. CDR3 sequence reads: CASSPAGSSYNEQFF. DNA of the CDR3: TGTGCCAGCAGCCCGGCGGGGAGCTCCTACAATGAGCAGTTCTTC.

This sequence joins TRBV7-2 and TRBJ1-5; D is undetermined. Trimming cost V 5 bases and J 3 bases, with 8 bases left between them. Germline CDR1 and CDR2: SGHTA and FQGNSA. The CDR3 extends over 13 amino acids. CDR3 sequence reads: CASSPHSNQPQHF. The CDR3 nucleotides read TGTGCCAGCAGCCCCCACTCCAATCAGCCCCAGCATTTT.

CDR3 bases: TGTGCCAGTAGTATAGCCCCGGGACAGGGGGTCTACGAGCAGTACTTC. This translates into CASSIAPGQGVYEQYF. This chain connects TRBV19 to TRBJ2-7; 11 bases are a match to TRBD1. This CDR3 has 16 amino acids. The junction had 5 bases not matched to a gene; V was cut back by 1 base and J by 3 bases. Germline CDR1 is LNHDA and CDR2 is SQIVND (reference sequence).

V is TRBV5-1 and J is TRBJ2-1, with a possible D match to TRBD1 (6 bases). Germline lookup yields CDR1 SGHRS and CDR2 YFSETQ. Trimming shortened V by 1 base and J by 4 bases, and 12 bases separated the two germline ends. The CDR3 runs to 15 residues. CDR3 DNA: TGCGCCAGCAGCTTGATACAGGGTTCGTACAATGAGCAGTTCTTC. This sequence encodes CASSLIQGSYNEQFF.

The rearrangement uses TRBV11-1 and TRBJ1-4, with 9 nucleotides matching TRBD1. Germline V gene sequence: CDR1 SGHAT, CDR2 FQDESV (reference sequence). The CDR3 spans 14 residues. V dropped 6 bases and J dropped 7; count of bases not matched to a gene: 6. The CDR3 nucleotides are TGTGCCAGCAGTTCCGGGACAGGGCGTGAAAAACTGTTTTTT. Its protein product is CASSSGTGREKLFF.

This chain links TRBV20-1 with TRBJ2-3; D is undetermined. The CDR3 loop spans 11 amino acids. Deletions cut 5 bases from V and 5 bases from J, with 8 bases between. Germline CDR1 DFQATT, CDR2 SNEGSKA (reference sequence). CDR3 sequence: CSADYRDTQYF. CDR3 in DNA: TGCAGTGCTGATTACAGAGATACGCAGTATTTT.

DNA of the CDR3: TGTGCCAGCAGCGAATGGGACAGCCCGATGAACACTGAAGCTTTCTTT. It yields the protein CASSEWDSPMNTEAFF. The genes are TRBV9 and TRBJ1-1; 7 bases fit TRBD1. Unmatched junction bases numbered 8, after V lost 3 bases and J lost 0 bases. This CDR3 has 16 residues. Germline loops: CDR1 SGDLS, CDR2 YYNGEE.

The chain links TRBV30 to TRBJ2-6; no firm D call. This CDR3 has 15 amino acids. Germline CDR1 is GTSNPN and CDR2 is SVGIG (reference sequence). The V gene lost 2 bases and the J gene lost 3 bases, with 11 bases spanning the gap. The CDR3: CAWSWREYGANVLTF. The DNA of the CDR3 is TGTGCCTGGAGTTGGAGAGAGTATGGGGCCAACGTCCTGACTTTC.